This T cell receptor beta chain was obtained from a study of shared T cell receptors in the human thymus. This table comes from immunoSEQ multiplex PCR, and its TCRdb copy is limited to in-frame clones, with some not included. The table lists tens of thousands of clones, about 95% of them singletons, with roughly 0.03% in the top ten. V shed 4 bases and J shed 7 bases, with 13 bases lying between them. From germline, CDR1 is SGDLS and CDR2 YYNGEE. This CDR3 contains 13 residues. The clonotype was recovered from a human donor. The specimen sequenced was thymocytes. V is TRBV9 and J is TRBJ2-3, with a tentative D call TRBD2 (5 bases). The DNA for the CDR3 is TGTGCCAGCAGCTCTACACCGGGAAATACGCAGTATTTT. Translation gives CASSSTPGNTQYF.